This is a list of T cell receptor beta chains from one sample in a study of graft-versus-host responses after intestinal transplantation. Sequencing was performed with immunoSEQ multiplex PCR; in TCRdb, only in-frame clones are kept and a portion is missing. The data contain around 84,000 clones, roughly four fifths of them singletons. Their recognized antigens are unknown. Sequencing used unstimulated CD8+ T cells sorted from spleen or lymph node cells, obtained before intestinal transplant. These TCRs come from a human donor who received an intestinal transplant. CDR3s include the opening cysteine and the closing phenylalanine or tryptophan. Fields, in order: D gene, V gene, clone size, J gene, CDR3 DNA, CDR3 protein. D genes are given only for firm matches. The size entry is marked missing in some rows and otherwise reads once, few, many or a size class.

TRBD2	TRBV28	.	TRBJ2-1	TGTGCCAGCAGTTTATTTAGCGGGAGGTCAGGAGAGCAGTTCTTC	CASSLFSGRSGEQFF
TRBD1	TRBV9	.	TRBJ1-1	TGTGCCAGCAGTCCCGGGACAGGGGGCTTGAACACTGAAGCTTTCTTT	CASSPGTGGLNTEAFF
.	TRBV11-1	.	TRBJ1-1	TGTGCCAGCAGCTTGATAAACACTGAAGCTTTCTTT	CASSLINTEAFF
.	TRBV10-3	.	TRBJ2-7	TGTGCCATCACACGGACGAGAAATGCCTACGAGCAGTACTTC	CAITRTRNAYEQYF
.	TRBV25-1	.	TRBJ2-1	TGTGCCAGCAGTGAATGGGGTAGGAGTAGCGCCTACAATGAGCAGTTCTTC	CASSEWGRSSAYNEQFF
.	TRBV4-1	.	TRBJ1-2	TGCGCCAGCAGCCAACCCTTACAGGGACTTAACTATGGCTACACCTTC	CASSQPLQGLNYGYTF
.	TRBV6-5	.	TRBJ2-5	TGTGCCAGCTCACGCGGCGGACCAAGGGAGACCCAGTACTTC	CASSRGGPRETQYF
.	TRBV28	.	TRBJ2-5	TGTGCCAGCAGCTCATCTAGCGAGCAAGAGACCCAGTACTTC	CASSSSSEQETQYF
.	TRBV9	once	TRBJ2-5	TGTGCCAGCACCCTTGACATCGGCTTAGAGACCCAGTACTTC	CASTLDIGLETQYF
TRBD2	TRBV7-9	once	TRBJ2-5	TGTGCCAGCAGCCGGACTAGCGGGGCGGGGGAGACCCAGTACTTC	CASSRTSGAGETQYF
TRBD1	TRBV11-2	.	TRBJ1-1	TGTGCCAGCAGCCCCTCCCACGACCGGGACAGGGACACTGAAGCTTTCTTT	CASSPSHDRDRDTEAFF
.	TRBV5-6	few	TRBJ2-3	TGTGCCAGCAGCCTACGCCCACACGATATTTGGTGGGGCACAGATACGCAGTATTTT	CASSLRPHDIWWGTDTQYF
.	TRBV28	.	TRBJ1-5	TGTGCCAGCAGTTTAGGCCAGGGGAGTCAGCCCCAGCATTTT	CASSLGQGSQPQHF
.	TRBV6-5	.	TRBJ1-2	TGTGCCAGCAGTTACTCTGCGGGGGCGAACTATGGCTACACCTTC	CASSYSAGANYGYTF
.	TRBV6-1	.	TRBJ1-1	TGTGCCAGCCGACCTCACCCCCAGGGGAACACTGAAGCTTTCTTT	CASRPHPQGNTEAFF
TRBD2	TRBV13	.	TRBJ2-7	TGTGCCAGCAGCCCCCTTCCGACTAGCGCCGGGATGGGCTACGAGCAGTACTTC	CASSPLPTSAGMGYEQYF
.	TRBV11-2	.	TRBJ1-1	TGTGCCAGCAGCCTCCCGGGAGCCTATGAAGCTTTCTTT	CASSLPGAYEAFF
.	TRBV7-6	once	TRBJ2-2	TGTGCCAGCAGCTTAGAGGGTGGGGCCGGGGAGCTGTTTTTT	CASSLEGGAGELFF